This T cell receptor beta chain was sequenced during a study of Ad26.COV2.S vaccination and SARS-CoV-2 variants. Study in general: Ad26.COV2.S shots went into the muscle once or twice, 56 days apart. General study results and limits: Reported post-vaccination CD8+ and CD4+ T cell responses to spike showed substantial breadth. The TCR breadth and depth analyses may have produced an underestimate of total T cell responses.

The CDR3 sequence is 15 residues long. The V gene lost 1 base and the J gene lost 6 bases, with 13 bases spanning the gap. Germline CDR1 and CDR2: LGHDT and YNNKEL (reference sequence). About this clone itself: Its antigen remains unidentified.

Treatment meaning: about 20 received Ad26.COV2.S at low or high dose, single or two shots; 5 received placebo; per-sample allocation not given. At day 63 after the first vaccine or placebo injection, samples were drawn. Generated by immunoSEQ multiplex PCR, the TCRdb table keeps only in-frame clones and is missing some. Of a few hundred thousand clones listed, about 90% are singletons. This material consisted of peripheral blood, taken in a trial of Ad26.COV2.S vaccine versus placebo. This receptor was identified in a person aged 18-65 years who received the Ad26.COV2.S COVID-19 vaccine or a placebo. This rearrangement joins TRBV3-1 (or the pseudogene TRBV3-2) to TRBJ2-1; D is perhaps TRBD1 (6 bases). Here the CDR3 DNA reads TGTGCCAGCAGCCAAGCCGGACAGAGTTTCAATGAGCAGTTCTTC. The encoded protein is CASSQAGQSFNEQFF.